The next 11 T cell receptor beta chains were all read from a single sample in a study of blood T cell repertoires in COVID-19. Only in-frame clones appear in the TCRdb table, and some are missing; sequencing was by immunoSEQ multiplex PCR. There are under 250,000 clones in the sample; 82% occur only once, and 3% to 4.5% lies in the top ten. The specimen sequenced was peripheral blood. These receptors all come from a woman older than 75 with acute or convalescent COVID-19.

About this clone: This sample also contains other DNA sequences that code for the same CDR3. V and J are TRBV9 and TRBJ1-1, with 7 bases fitting TRBD1. The CDR3 totals 13 residues. Trimming took 4 bases from V and 3 from J; bases not matched to a gene: 3. The germline V gene has CDR1 SGDLS and CDR2 YYNGEE. CDR3 bases: TGTGCCAGCAGCACTGACAGGGACACTGAAGCTTTCTTT. Residues: CASSTDRDTEAFF.

This chain uses TRBV11-3 with TRBJ2-7, with D maybe TRBD1 (5 bases). Trimming took 5 bases from V and 6 from J, leaving 20 bases between them. The CDR3 length is 15 residues. The germline gives CDR1 SGHNT, CDR2 YENEEA. CDR3 sequence: CASSPGGREGVEQYF. In nucleotides, the CDR3 is TGTGCCAGCAGCCCCGGTGGCAGGGAAGGGGTCGAGCAGTACTTC. The full variable domain, completed using reference TRBV11-3 and TRBJ2-7, is EAGVVQSPRYKIIEKKQPVAFWCNPISGHNTLYWYLQNLGQGPELLIRYENEEAVDDSQLPKDRFSAERLKGVDSTLKIQPAELGDSAVYLCASSPGGREGVEQYFGPGTRLTVT.

This sequence joins TRBV24-1 and TRBJ1-6; D possibly corresponds to TRBD1 (6 bases). Germline V lookup: CDR1 KGHDR, CDR2 SFDVKD. Trimming removed 4 bases from V and 5 bases from J, with 17 bases in between. The CDR3 sequence is 17 residues long. The CDR3, as DNA: TGTGCCACCAGTGAGCGGCCCCAGGGGATTGATAATTCACCCCTCCACTTT. Translated: CATSERPQGIDNSPLHF.

The chain couples TRBV5-1 to TRBJ2-3; D is uncertain. Germline assignment: CDR1 SGHRS and CDR2 YFSETQ. Trimming shortened V by 1 base and J by 0 bases, and 12 bases separated the two germline ends. The CDR3 spans 16 residues. CDR3 in DNA: TGCGCCAGCAGCTTGATGTCTAGTCCCAGCACAGATACGCAGTATTTT. Its protein product is CASSLMSSPSTDTQYF.

This chain links TRBV15 with TRBJ2-1; 7 nucleotides match TRBD2. Looked up from germline, CDR1 is LNHNV and CDR2 is YYDKDF (reference sequence). The CDR3 runs to 12 residues. Germline trimming cut 4 bases from V and 14 bases from J; bases unmatched to any gene: 8. In DNA form, the CDR3 reads TGTGCCACCAGCACCCCCGGGGGGAGGGAGTTCTTC. This translates into CATSTPGGREFF.

This chain links TRBV27 with TRBJ1-4, with a tentative D call TRBD1 (6 bases). This CDR3 comprises 16 residues. V shed 6 bases and J shed 2 bases, with 16 bases lying between them. Germline loops: CDR1 MNHEY, CDR2 SMNVEV (reference sequence). CDR3 coding DNA: TGTGCCAGCAGGCCCACCACAGGGCGGACTAATGAAAAACTGTTTTTT. Its protein is CASRPTTGRTNEKLFF.

This rearrangement joins TRBV5-1 to TRBJ2-5; 7 nucleotides agree with TRBD1. Germline CDR1 is SGHRS and CDR2 is YFSETQ. The CDR3 has 15 residues. The V and J ends lost 4 bases and 5 bases, in that order; junction bases with no gene match: 11. The CDR3 reads CASSGGQLYGETQYF. The CDR3 nucleotides are TGCGCCAGCAGCGGGGGACAGCTTTATGGGGAGACCCAGTACTTC.

This clone has just one count. The gene calls are TRBV10-3 and TRBJ2-1; 8 bases align to TRBD1. CDR1 ENHRY and CDR2 SYGVKD come from the germline V gene. Trimming removed 10 bases from V and 8 bases from J; junction bases left unmatched: 13. This CDR3 spans 14 amino acids. Here the CDR3 reads CATSRAGGLDEQFF. The CDR3 DNA is TGTGCCACTTCCCGGGCAGGGGGCCTCGATGAGCAGTTCTTC.

V is TRBV9 and J is TRBJ2-7; D is unresolved. Trimming stripped 2 bases from V and 6 bases from J, with 9 bases between. This CDR3 is 12 amino acids long. Germline V gene lookup returns CDR1 SGDLS and CDR2 YYNGEE. CDR3 amino acids: CASSVPGGEQYF. CDR3 sequence (DNA): TGTGCCAGCAGCGTCCCCGGTGGCGAGCAGTACTTC.

The chain uses TRBV5-4 and TRBJ1-2, with a weak D call TRBD1 (5 bases). Germline loops: CDR1 SGHNT, CDR2 YYREEE (reference sequence). Trimming left V 2 bases short and J 5 bases short, with 19 bases between. The CDR3 loop spans 16 amino acids. The CDR3 DNA reads as TGTGCCAGCAGCTTAGGACCCACGGCAGGGCTTTATGGCTACACCTTC. Its translation: CASSLGPTAGLYGYTF. Filled out from reference TRBV5-4 and TRBJ1-2, the complete variable domain reads ETGVTQSPTHLIKTRGQQVTLRCSSQSGHNTVSWYQQALGQGPQFIFQYYREEENGRGNFPPRFSGLQFPNYSSELNVNALELDDSALYLCASSLGPTAGLYGYTFGSGTRLTVV.

This clone was recorded only once. Other DNA sequences of this sample code for an identical CDR3. This rearrangement joins TRBV5-4 to TRBJ1-1; D unresolved. The germline V gene has CDR1 SGHNT and CDR2 YYREEE (reference sequence). Between the trimmed V and J ends, which lost 2 bases and 5 bases, there was a span of 7 bases. The CDR3 sequence is 12 residues long. The CDR3 loop is CASSLRGTEAFF. In DNA, the CDR3 is TGTGCCAGCAGCTTACGAGGGACTGAAGCTTTCTTT.